This section outlines one TCR beta chain sequence together with its context. The germline V gene has CDR1 MRHNA and CDR2 SNTAGT. This CDR3 spans 14 amino acids. V gave up 4 bases and J gave up 2 bases, with 10 bases separating them. This sample is drawn from a study of OX40 agonist ivuxolimab in advanced cancers. Across the study: Mean age approximately 66 years, range 23 to 79; approximately 83% male.

Sequencing used immunoSEQ multiplex PCR; TCRdb keeps in-frame clones, though not all of them. The top ten hold roughly 8.6% of the sample, which has some 70,000 clones, approximately 90% seen once. This receptor was obtained from an adult with an advanced solid tumor such as melanoma, head and neck, liver or kidney cancer. V and J are TRBV6-4 and TRBJ2-3; TRBD2 might be the D (6 bases). The sequenced sample was CD4+ or CD8+ T cells sorted from blood, obtained in a trial of the OX40 agonist ivuxolimab. CDR3 DNA: TGTGCCAGCAGTGTGGGGGGTTACACAGATACGCAGTATTTT. It codes for CASSVGGYTDTQYF.